This is a list of T cell receptor beta chains from one sample in a study of shared clonotypes between healthy human individuals. The table came from immunoSEQ multiplex PCR; TCRdb's copy has only in-frame clones and leaves some out. The sample consists of roughly 300,000 clones, more than 60% of them appearing once. Source material: memory CD4+ T cells sorted from blood. The origin of the receptors is a man aged 25 to 45 in good health. Each CDR3 is given with its conserved first and last residue. D genes are given only for firm matches. Clone size appears in some rows only: once, few, many, or a class for an expanded clone.

CDR3 DNA: TGTGCCAGCAATTTGGAGGGTCCCTACGAGCAGTACTTC
CDR3 protein: CASNLEGPYEQYF
clone size: .
V gene: TRBV6-1
D gene: .
J gene: TRBJ2-7

CDR3 DNA: TGTGCCTGGAGCAACCCTAGCGGGAGCAGTGAGCAGTACTTC
CDR3 protein: CAWSNPSGSSEQYF
clone size: .
V gene: TRBV30
D gene: TRBD2
J gene: TRBJ2-7

CDR3 DNA: TGTGCCAGCAGTTTTATAGGACAGGGACACACTGAAGCTTTCTTT
CDR3 protein: CASSFIGQGHTEAFF
clone size: .
V gene: TRBV27
D gene: TRBD1
J gene: TRBJ1-1

CDR3 DNA: TGTGCCAGTAGTATAATCTTGCAGCTAAATCAGCCCCAGCATTTT
CDR3 protein: CASSIILQLNQPQHF
clone size: .
V gene: TRBV19
D gene: .
J gene: TRBJ1-5

CDR3 DNA: TGTGCCAGCAGCCCCGGTGGGGTTACCTACGAGCAGTACTTC
CDR3 protein: CASSPGGVTYEQYF
clone size: .
V gene: TRBV7-9
D gene: .
J gene: TRBJ2-7

CDR3 DNA: TGCGCCAGCAGCTTGGCCCCCGGGACAGGGGGGAAGGAGACCCAGTACTTC
CDR3 protein: CASSLAPGTGGKETQYF
clone size: .
V gene: TRBV5-1
D gene: TRBD1
J gene: TRBJ2-5

CDR3 DNA: TGTGCCAGTAGTAGGGTGAACTATGGCTACACCTTC
CDR3 protein: CASSRVNYGYTF
clone size: .
V gene: TRBV19
D gene: .
J gene: TRBJ1-2

CDR3 DNA: TGTGCCAGTAGGGGGACAGGGAATCAGCCCCAGCATTTT
CDR3 protein: CASRGTGNQPQHF
clone size: .
V gene: TRBV19
D gene: TRBD1
J gene: TRBJ1-5

CDR3 DNA: TGTGCCAGCAGTTTCCCTCCGGGAGGAGGGCGTGGGTACAATGAGCAGTTCTTC
CDR3 protein: CASSFPPGGGRGYNEQFF
clone size: few
V gene: TRBV27
D gene: TRBD2
J gene: TRBJ2-1

CDR3 DNA: TGCGCCAGCAGCTTTTTAGCGGGAGCTGGAGGGGCCAACGTCCTGACTTTC
CDR3 protein: CASSFLAGAGGANVLTF
clone size: .
V gene: TRBV5-1
D gene: TRBD2
J gene: TRBJ2-6

CDR3 DNA: TGTGCCAGCAGCTGGGGAGCGGGAAACACCGGGGAGCTGTTTTTT
CDR3 protein: CASSWGAGNTGELFF
clone size: .
V gene: TRBV5-4
D gene: TRBD2
J gene: TRBJ2-2

CDR3 DNA: TGTGCCAGCAGTTTAAGCACAGTCTCCTACGAGCAGTACTTC
CDR3 protein: CASSLSTVSYEQYF
clone size: .
V gene: TRBV28
D gene: .
J gene: TRBJ2-7

CDR3 DNA: TGTGCCAGCTCACCACCCGGATCCGCAGGGGACGAGCAGTACTTC
CDR3 protein: CASSPPGSAGDEQYF
clone size: .
V gene: TRBV18
D gene: .
J gene: TRBJ2-7

CDR3 DNA: TGTGCCAGCAGCTCGGCTCGGGGAGCGGGCAGCGGAGGCTACACCTTC
CDR3 protein: CASSSARGAGSGGYTF
clone size: .
V gene: TRBV7-6
D gene: .
J gene: TRBJ1-2

CDR3 DNA: TGTGCTAGCAGCCAGCAGGGGCGGGTAGAAGAGACCCAGTACTTC
CDR3 protein: CASSQQGRVEETQYF
clone size: many
V gene: TRBV7-7
D gene: .
J gene: TRBJ2-5

CDR3 DNA: TGCGCCAGCAGCTATCAGGGGGCTAAGGGTGAGACCCAGTACTTC
CDR3 protein: CASSYQGAKGETQYF
clone size: .
V gene: TRBV4-1
D gene: TRBD1
J gene: TRBJ2-5

CDR3 DNA: TGTGCCAGCAGCTTGGCGTCCAGGGTTGGGGCCAACGTCCTGACTTTC
CDR3 protein: CASSLASRVGANVLTF
clone size: once
V gene: TRBV5-8
D gene: .
J gene: TRBJ2-6

CDR3 DNA: TGTGCCTGGAGTGTAGGGGGGAATAATGAAAAACTGTTTTTT
CDR3 protein: CAWSVGGNNEKLFF
clone size: few
V gene: TRBV30
D gene: .
J gene: TRBJ1-4

CDR3 DNA: TGTGCCAGCAGCGACAGGGGTGTTAGCACAGATACGCAGTATTTT
CDR3 protein: CASSDRGVSTDTQYF
clone size: .
V gene: TRBV27
D gene: TRBD1
J gene: TRBJ2-3

CDR3 DNA: TGCGCCAGCAGCTTGGTGGGCAGCCAAGATACGCAGTATTTT
CDR3 protein: CASSLVGSQDTQYF
clone size: .
V gene: TRBV5-1
D gene: .
J gene: TRBJ2-3

CDR3 DNA: TGTGCCAGCAGTGTCGACAGGGCTGGCAATCAGCCCCAGCATTTT
CDR3 protein: CASSVDRAGNQPQHF
clone size: .
V gene: TRBV2
D gene: TRBD1
J gene: TRBJ1-5

CDR3 DNA: TGCGCCAGCAGCTCGCTGGGGGAAGGGAACACTGAAGCTTTCTTT
CDR3 protein: CASSSLGEGNTEAFF
clone size: few
V gene: TRBV5-1
D gene: .
J gene: TRBJ1-1

CDR3 DNA: TGTGCCAGCAGTTTCGGCTATGGCTACACCTTC
CDR3 protein: CASSFGYGYTF
clone size: .
V gene: TRBV5-6
D gene: .
J gene: TRBJ1-2

CDR3 DNA: TGCGCCAGCAGCTTGGATTGGGACAAATACAATGAGCAGTTCTTC
CDR3 protein: CASSLDWDKYNEQFF
clone size: .
V gene: TRBV5-1
D gene: .
J gene: TRBJ2-1

CDR3 DNA: TGTGCCAGCTCACCGGGTACAGGGGGTTCTGGGGCCAACGTCCTGACTTTC
CDR3 protein: CASSPGTGGSGANVLTF
clone size: .
V gene: TRBV18
D gene: TRBD1
J gene: TRBJ2-6

CDR3 DNA: TGTGCCAGCATGATCATGGGACTAGCGGACCAAGAGACCCAGTACTTC
CDR3 protein: CASMIMGLADQETQYF
clone size: .
V gene: TRBV25-1
D gene: TRBD2
J gene: TRBJ2-5

CDR3 DNA: TGTGCCAGCGGCCATTTGGCTAGCGGGACCTACAATGAGCAGTTCTTC
CDR3 protein: CASGHLASGTYNEQFF
clone size: .
V gene: TRBV5-6
D gene: TRBD2
J gene: TRBJ2-1

CDR3 DNA: TGCAGCGTTGAAGATCTTCTCAGTGAAGCTTTCTTT
CDR3 protein: CSVEDLLSEAFF
clone size: .
V gene: TRBV29-1
D gene: .
J gene: TRBJ1-1

CDR3 DNA: TGTGCCAGCAGACCCCAGGGGGGGCCTAATGAAAAACTGTTTTTT
CDR3 protein: CASRPQGGPNEKLFF
clone size: few
V gene: TRBV7-9
D gene: TRBD1
J gene: TRBJ1-4

CDR3 DNA: TGCGCCAGCAGCCAGGACAGAGGACAGGGGCTTTCTGGGGCCAACGTCCTGACTTTC
CDR3 protein: CASSQDRGQGLSGANVLTF
clone size: .
V gene: TRBV4-3
D gene: TRBD1
J gene: TRBJ2-6

CDR3 DNA: TGCGCCAGCAGCCCCGGACAGGCGATATACTCTGGCTACACCTTC
CDR3 protein: CASSPGQAIYSGYTF
clone size: .
V gene: TRBV5-1
D gene: TRBD1
J gene: TRBJ1-2